The 5 T cell receptor beta chains below all came from one sample that was sequenced in a study of identical twins. Via MiXCR, TCRdb re-called the 5' RACE reads, giving one row per CDR3 protein. This sample has roughly 710,000 distinct CDR3 sequences; roughly 6% occur once, and the top ten carry around 1.9%. Material: naive T cells sorted from blood. These receptors were taken from a man younger than 30 in good health.

Notes on this clonotype: A much bigger clone sits one base away, suggesting this may be a read error. The chain links TRBV29-1 to TRBJ2-2, with 7 bases fitting TRBD1. Looked up from germline, CDR1 is SQVTM and CDR2 is ANQGSEA. Losses at the gene ends were 5 bases for V and 3 bases for J; bases not matched to a gene: 6. This CDR3 comprises 14 residues. This CDR3 reads CSVRTQGDTGELFF. The CDR3 coding sequence is TGCAGCGTTCGCACTCAGGGGGACACCGGGGAGCTGTTTTTT.

This clonotype showed up many times. This chain connects TRBV18 to TRBJ2-7, with TRBD1 matching over 9 bases. This CDR3 is built from 14 residues. Germline-derived CDR1 and CDR2 are KGHSH and LQKENI. J was trimmed by 5 bases and V by 4 bases; bases with no gene match: 6. The CDR3 sequence: CASSHGQGKDEQYV. The CDR3 DNA sequence: TGTGCCAGCTCACACGGACAGGGGAAGGACGAGCAGTACGTC.

The rearrangement links TRBV12-3 or TRBV12-4 to TRBJ1-2; TRBD1 aligns across 7 bases. The CDR3 is 12 residues long. J lost 11 bases, V lost 5 bases, and 8 bases had no gene match. CDR3 loop: CASSIGTDLYTF. Written as DNA, the CDR3 is TGTGCCAGCAGTATCGGGACAGACCTGTACACCTTC.

This clonotype showed up many times. The gene calls are TRBV7-2 and TRBJ2-1; D call uncertain. This CDR3 comprises 14 residues. The V end lost 4 bases, the J end lost 4 bases, and 11 bases lay between the germline ends. Germline assignment: CDR1 SGHTA and CDR2 FQGNSA. In DNA form, the CDR3 reads TGTGCCAGCAGCTACCGGGCCGCTTACAATGAGCAGTTCTTC. Protein: CASSYRAAYNEQFF. The whole variable domain, remainder taken from reference TRBV7-2 and TRBJ2-1, is GAGVSQSPSNKVTEKGKDVELRCDPISGHTALYWYRQSLGQGLEFLIYFQGNSAPDKSGLPSDRFSAERTGGSVSTLTIQRTQQEDSAVYLCASSYRAAYNEQFFGPGTRLTVL.

This clonotype has a handful of counts. V usage is TRBV5-1 and J usage is TRBJ2-3, with D perhaps TRBD2 (6 bases). V was clipped by 4 bases and J by 6 bases, with 12 bases between them. The CDR3 runs to 13 residues. Per germline, CDR1 SGHRS and CDR2 YFSETQ. CDR3 bases: TGCGCCAGCAGCGAGGAGGGTCCCGATACGCAGTATTTT. Translated, it gives CASSEEGPDTQYF.